The text below deals with one T cell receptor beta chain. Its antigen remains unknown. It was roughly 210 ng DNA, 30,000 or so T cell genomes, that sorted-subset replicate PCRs used. Method: immunoSEQ multiplex PCR; TCRdb's copy keeps in-frame clones and lacks some. Of around 2,000,000 clones in the sample, approximately 94% were seen once. Germline V gene sequence: CDR1 MDHEN, CDR2 SYDVKM. There are 16 residues in the CDR3. V trimming: 6 bases; J trimming: 4 bases; junction bases outside the gene matches: 8. This entry comes from a study of shared clonotypes between healthy human individuals. Overall study context: Three plates were used per donor for CD4 naive, three for CD4 memory, two for CD8 naive and one for CD8 memory.

CD45RO-negative cells were positively selected for CCR7, leaving out terminally differentiated effector memory CD45RA+ cells. Donors comprised healthy HIV-negative adults lacking recent acute infections or vaccinations. Study-wide points: Limited genetic and exposure-history diversity came from having few donors.

The sample was naive CD8+ T cells from PBMCs. The chain employs TRBV28 and TRBJ2-5, with 13 bases that match TRBD2. The receptor's source is a man younger than 35 in good health. Some clones in this sample may be carry-over from other donors' samples. The CDR3 nucleotides are TGTGCCAGCAGCCTGGGACTAGCGGGGTGGGGAGAGACCCAGTACTTC. This gives the protein CASSLGLAGWGETQYF.